This T cell receptor beta chain was observed in a study of T-cell reconstitution after alpha-beta-depleted transplantation in children. During its preparation, the TCRbeta library received unique molecular identifiers. Each CDR3 protein is one row after TCRdb ran MiXCR on the PCR reads. The sample consists of about 540,000 distinct CDR3 sequences, around 19% of them appearing once. Germline V gene lookup returns CDR1 MNHEY and CDR2 SMNVEV (reference sequence). V lost 2 bases, J lost 5 bases, and 13 bases lay in between. The CDR3 has 14 residues. This clonotype appeared a few times. The chain employs TRBV27 and TRBJ2-7; no reliable D call. The receptor was derived from a human donor who donated a stem cell graft to a child with acute lymphoblastic leukemia. Source: PBMCs from the stem cell graft donor, taken from the stem cell graft. The CDR3 nucleotides read TGTGCCAGCAGTTTAAGTTCCAGGATAGACGAGCAGTACTTC. Its protein is CASSLSSRIDEQYF.